One and the same sample provided the 12 T cell receptor beta chains below, sequenced in a study of blood T cell repertoires in COVID-19. Method: immunoSEQ multiplex PCR; TCRdb's copy keeps in-frame clones and lacks some. The sample shows around 120,000 clones, about 87% of them seen only once. Material for sequencing was peripheral blood. These TCRs come from a woman between 65 and 79 years old with acute or convalescent COVID-19.

This sequence joins TRBV9 and TRBJ1-6; D possibly corresponds to TRBD1 (5 bases). This CDR3 contains 17 residues. V lost 0 bases and J 7 bases, leaving 17 bases between the germline ends. Per germline, CDR1 SGDLS and CDR2 YYNGEE. The CDR3 DNA sequence: TGTGCCAGCAGCGTAGCTGGGGCAGCAAAAGGGAATTCACCCCTCCACTTT. Amino acids: CASSVAGAAKGNSPLHF.

The gene calls are TRBV4-2 and TRBJ2-3; 7 bases are shared with TRBD1. The CDR3 has 15 residues. V dropped 4 bases and J dropped 4; count of bases not matched to a gene: 8. CDR1 is LGHNA and CDR2 is YNFKEQ in the germline V gene. CDR3 region: CASSPGQAQADTQYF. The CDR3 DNA sequence: TGTGCCAGCAGCCCCGGACAGGCGCAGGCAGATACGCAGTATTTT.

This sequence joins TRBV27 and TRBJ2-7, with 9 bases fitting TRBD1. Germline V CDR1 and CDR2: MNHEY, SMNVEV (reference sequence). The CDR3 runs to 14 residues. V lost 10 bases, J lost 1 base, and 8 bases stayed unmatched. This chain's CDR3 is CATRGQGNSYEQYF. In DNA form, the CDR3 reads TGTGCCACCCGTGGACAGGGGAATTCCTACGAGCAGTACTTC.

The chain couples TRBV12-3 or TRBV12-4 to TRBJ1-4; TRBD1 might be the D (5 bases). The CDR3 spans 13 residues. Deletions cut 3 bases from V and 5 bases from J, with 7 bases between. The CDR3 spells CASSFRGNEKLFF. The CDR3 DNA sequence: TGTGCCAGCAGTTTTAGGGGAAATGAAAAACTGTTTTTT.

V gene TRBV19 combines with J gene TRBJ2-3; 10 bases match TRBD1. V shed 9 bases, J shed 3 bases, and the junction held 3 bases outside the gene matches. Germline CDR1 and CDR2: LNHDA and SQIVND (reference sequence). The CDR3 loop spans 13 amino acids. The CDR3 coding sequence is TGTGCCAGCGGGACAGGGGTTACAGATACGCAGTATTTT. Protein: CASGTGVTDTQYF.

This clone was detected once. The chain uses TRBV3-1 (or the pseudogene TRBV3-2) and TRBJ1-2; D is unclear. The CDR3 length is 15 residues. Germline lookup yields CDR1 LGHDT and CDR2 YNNKEL (reference sequence). V was shortened by 4 bases and J by 5 bases, with 17 bases between the two germline ends. CDR3 nucleotides: TGTGCCAGCAGCCTAGGCGTCTCGGCGGATTATGGCTACACCTTC. Amino acid sequence: CASSLGVSADYGYTF.

The chain recombines TRBV3-1 (or the pseudogene TRBV3-2) with TRBJ2-1; 7 nucleotides align to TRBD2. This CDR3 has 14 residues. V shed 1 base, J shed 10 bases, and the junction held 7 bases outside the gene matches. Germline V CDR1 and CDR2: LGHDT, YNNKEL (reference sequence). The CDR3 coding sequence is TGTGCCAGCAGCCAAGTTAGCCGGGGAGGGGAGCAGTTCTTC. Translated, it gives CASSQVSRGGEQFF.

This clone has only a few counts. The chain is built from TRBV30 and TRBJ1-4; D gene unclear. Germline CDR1 and CDR2: GTSNPN and SVGIG (reference sequence). V gave up 0 bases and J gave up 8 bases, with 4 bases separating them. CDR3 size: 11 residues. The CDR3 protein is CAWSVLEKLFF. In nucleotides, the CDR3 is TGTGCCTGGAGTGTATTAGAAAAACTGTTTTTT.

This clone was observed a handful of times. Sequence at one end of the junction differs from germline and may be a read error. The chain links TRBV6-1 to TRBJ1-6; a possible D gene is TRBD1 (6 bases). The length of the CDR3 is 16 residues. Germline-derived CDR1 and CDR2 are MNHNS and SASEGT. DNA of the CDR3: TGTGCCAGCACTGAAAGGACAGCCTCCTATAATTCACCCCTCCACTTT. It is translated as CASTERTASYNSPLHF.

The chain is built from TRBV29-1 and TRBJ1-4, with 7 nucleotides matching TRBD1. V shed 2 bases and J 7 bases; nucleotides not matched to a gene: 1. The CDR3 consists of 12 residues. Germline V gene lookup returns CDR1 SQVTM and CDR2 ANQGSEA. The DNA of the CDR3 is TGCAGCGTTGAAACAGGGGCTGAAAAACTGTTTTTT. This sequence encodes CSVETGAEKLFF.

This clone was recorded a few times. The V gene is TRBV20-1, the J gene TRBJ1-1; D not certain. Germline CDR1 DFQATT, CDR2 SNEGSKA (reference sequence). The CDR3 extends over 11 amino acids. The V gene lost 0 bases and the J gene lost 12 bases, with 11 bases spanning the gap. CDR3 protein: CSARDPGAPFF. The CDR3 bases are TGCAGTGCTAGAGATCCGGGAGCGCCTTTCTTT.

DNA of the CDR3: TGTGCCAGCAGCCTCCGACCGGGACTAGCGGACAGCTCCTACAATGAGCAGTTCTTC. This translates into CASSLRPGLADSSYNEQFF. The chain is built from TRBV11-2 and TRBJ2-1; TRBD2 matches 11 bases. Unmatched junction bases numbered 12, after V lost 5 bases and J lost 0 bases. This CDR3 spans 19 amino acids. CDR1 is SGHAT, CDR2 FQNNGV, per germline.